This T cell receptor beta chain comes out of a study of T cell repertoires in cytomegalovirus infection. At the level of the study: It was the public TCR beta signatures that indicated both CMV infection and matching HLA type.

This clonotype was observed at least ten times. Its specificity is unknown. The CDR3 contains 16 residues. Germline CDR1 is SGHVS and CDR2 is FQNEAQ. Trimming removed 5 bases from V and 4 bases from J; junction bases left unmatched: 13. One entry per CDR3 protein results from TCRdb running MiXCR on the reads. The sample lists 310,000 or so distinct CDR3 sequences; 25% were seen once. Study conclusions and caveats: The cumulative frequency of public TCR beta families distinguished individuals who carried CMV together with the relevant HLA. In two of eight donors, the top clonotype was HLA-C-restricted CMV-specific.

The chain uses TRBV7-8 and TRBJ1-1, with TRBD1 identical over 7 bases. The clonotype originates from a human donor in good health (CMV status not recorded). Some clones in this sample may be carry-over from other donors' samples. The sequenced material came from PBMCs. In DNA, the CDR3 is TGTGCCAGCAGCGACAGGGTTTACAGAAGAGGCACTGAAGCTTTCTTT. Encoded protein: CASSDRVYRRGTEAFF.